The clone carrying this T cell receptor beta chain was observed at least ten times. Its antigen is undetermined. V lost 0 bases to trimming and J lost 0 bases; unmatched junction nucleotides: 8. The CDR3 loop spans 19 amino acids. Germline V gene lookup returns CDR1 SGDLS and CDR2 YYNGEE. The data derive from a study of beta chain features in type 1 diabetes. Study-wide points: A potential PCR bias toward shorter templates would be equal in patient and control samples. Individuals with type 1 diabetes displayed fewer insertions and more deletions at VDJ junctions.

Of the isolated RNA, all was reverse transcribed, and so the sequenced material was expressed TCRB transcripts. Clones were read by immunoSEQ multiplex PCR, and TCRdb kept only the in-frame ones, dropping some. The sample has roughly 300,000 clones, 7% to 9% seen once; the top ten hold less than 0.45%. Isolation of CD4+ naive, central memory, regulatory and stem cell-like memory cells was achieved by sorting via CD45RO/CCR7/CD25/CD127/CD95/CD27. The source material was central memory CD4+ T cells from blood. The rearrangement joins TRBV9 to TRBJ2-6; 8 bases are a match to TRBD1. This clonotype was obtained from a woman between 18 and 30 years old in good health. The CDR3 loop is CASSVGGGQVFSGANVLTF. CDR3 in DNA: TGTGCCAGCAGCGTAGGTGGGGGACAGGTGTTCTCTGGGGCCAACGTCCTGACTTTC.